This T cell receptor (beta chain) was identified during a study of cytomegalovirus exposure and HLA in healthy donors. Whole-study findings and limits: Further analysis, carried out later, found HLA-associated TCR beta chains more clonally expanded than equally common other chains. A list of approximately 160 TCR beta chains associated with cytomegalovirus was given. After further analysis at a later stage, around 17,000 TCR beta sequences were associated with HLA alleles at 0.05 false discovery rate.

This PCR relied on a set of 60 Vbeta primers and 13 Jbeta primers. Repertoires were generated with immunoSEQ multiplex PCR, while TCRdb's copy carries only in-frame clones and drops some. Here the sample spans around 200,000 clones, 65% to 80% being singletons. On this clone itself: Antigen unknown.

The origin of this receptor is a woman younger than 45 in good health and CMV-seropositive. Material for sequencing was PBMCs.

DNA of the CDR3: TGCGCCAGCAGCCAAACAGGGGGCGACGGCTATGGCTACACCTTC. It specifies CASSQTGGDGYGYTF. The rearrangement links TRBV4-1 to TRBJ1-2; TRBD1 matches 9 bases. The junction had 5 bases not matched to a gene; V was cut back by 2 bases and J by 4 bases. CDR3 length equals 15 residues. The germline gives CDR1 MGHRA, CDR2 YSYEKL.